The sequence of this TCR beta chain was determined in a study of blood T cell repertoires in COVID-19. Looking at the study overall: Samples taken during acute and convalescent COVID-19 were collected in the United States, Italy and Spain. T cells, B-cell-depleted T cells, or PBMCs provided the cDNA or gDNA that served as material.

Participants, about 18 to 90 years old, spanned 25 or so US areas. Participant-reported clinical history was the basis for cohort assignment. The CDR3 sequence is 15 residues long. In germline, CDR1 is GTSNPN, CDR2 SVGIG (reference sequence). The ends were cut back, 2 bases at V and 0 bases at J, with 14 bases in the middle. Sequencing used immunoSEQ multiplex PCR; TCRdb keeps in-frame clones, though not all of them. Here the sample spans 350,000 to 450,000 clones, around 87% being singletons. The sample consisted of PBMCs or T cells enriched from blood (not recorded which). This chain links TRBV30 with TRBJ2-7; TRBD2 might be the D (6 bases). This sequence was found in a middle-aged man in a cohort exposed to, infected with or recovered from COVID-19 (not recorded which). The CDR3 region is CAWSMRRGSSYEQYF. CDR3 coding DNA: TGTGCCTGGAGTATGAGGAGGGGAAGCTCCTACGAGCAGTACTTC.